This note documents a single T cell receptor (beta chain) sequence. The sample originates from a study of human CD8 memory T cell subsets. TCR beta libraries were made by UMI-labeled 5' RACE. TCRdb re-called the 5' RACE reads; one entry per CDR3 protein, DNA not given. The ten top clones account for about 8.6%, within a sample of approximately 12,000 distinct CDR3 sequences. Germline lookup yields CDR1 SGHNT and CDR2 YYREEE (reference sequence). This CDR3 is 12 amino acids long. Material: CD8+ T cells from PBMCs. This sequence originates from a human donor in good health. This chain uses TRBV5-4 with TRBJ2-2. The CDR3 sequence: CASSLFSGELFF.